This T cell receptor (beta chain) is drawn from a study of T cell responses to AZD1222 COVID-19 vaccine. Study as a whole: Pooled samples include second doses given at about 4 or 12 weeks.

Regarding the study as a whole: All repertoire sampling was performed exclusively after the peak T cell response. Variant regions that are unmutated are reportedly the target of nearly half of spike-specific TCRs. There were mostly white British donors and more females than males, and clonal diversity was possibly underestimated.

With regard to this clone: The antigen remains unidentified.

Here immunoSEQ multiplex PCR was the method, and the copy in TCRdb shows in-frame clones only, minus some. The table records 150,000 to 180,000 clones, 75% to 95% of them present only once. Per the germline V gene, CDR1 is MGHRA and CDR2 is YSYEKL. This CDR3 contains 16 residues. V gave up 0 bases and J gave up 2 bases, with 14 bases separating them. The gene calls are TRBV4-1 and TRBJ2-7; possible D gene TRBD2, 6 bases. The starting material was peripheral blood, obtained on day 0 of AZD1222 vaccination. This TCR was sampled from an adult in good health. In nucleotides, the CDR3 is TGCGCCAGCAGCCAAGAAATGGTAGCGGCTACCTACGAGCAGTACTTC. Translating it yields CASSQEMVAATYEQYF.